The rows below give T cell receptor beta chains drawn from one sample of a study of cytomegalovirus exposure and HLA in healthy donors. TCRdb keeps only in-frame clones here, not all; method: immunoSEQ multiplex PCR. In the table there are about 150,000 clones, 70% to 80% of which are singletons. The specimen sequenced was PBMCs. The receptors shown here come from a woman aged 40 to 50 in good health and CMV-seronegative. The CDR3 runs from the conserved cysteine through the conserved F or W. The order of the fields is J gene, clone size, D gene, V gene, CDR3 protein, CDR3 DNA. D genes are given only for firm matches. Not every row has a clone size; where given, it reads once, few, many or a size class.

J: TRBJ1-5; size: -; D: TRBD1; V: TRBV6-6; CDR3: CASKQPGQNQPQHF; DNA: TGTGCCAGCAAACAACCGGGACAGAATCAGCCCCAGCATTTT
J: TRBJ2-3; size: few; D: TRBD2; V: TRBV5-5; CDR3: CASSPRIIKRGTDTQYF; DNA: TGTGCCAGCAGCCCTAGGATTATCAAGCGGGGGACAGATACGCAGTATTTT
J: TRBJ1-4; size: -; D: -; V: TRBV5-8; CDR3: CASSLAASLSRSRHEKLFF; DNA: TGTGCCAGCAGCTTGGCAGCGTCGTTATCTCGGTCCCGGCATGAAAAACTGTTTTTT
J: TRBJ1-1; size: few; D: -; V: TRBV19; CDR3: CASSWERNTEAFF; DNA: TGTGCCAGTAGTTGGGAGAGGAACACTGAAGCTTTCTTT
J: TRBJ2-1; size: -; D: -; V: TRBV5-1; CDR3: CASSLNRENEQFF; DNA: TGCGCCAGCAGCTTAAACAGGGAAAATGAGCAGTTCTTC
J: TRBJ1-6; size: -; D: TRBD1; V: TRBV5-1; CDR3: CASSLLGQGALNSPLHF; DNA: TGCGCCAGCAGCTTGTTAGGACAGGGGGCATTAAATTCACCCCTCCACTTT
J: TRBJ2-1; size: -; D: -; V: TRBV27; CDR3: CASNQLRDSPLFF; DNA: TGTGCCAGCAACCAACTCCGGGACTCACCTTTGTTCTTC
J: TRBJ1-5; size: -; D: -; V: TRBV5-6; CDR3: CASSLGFGGEGQPQHF; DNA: TGTGCCAGCAGCTTGGGATTTGGGGGGGAAGGGCAGCCCCAGCATTTT
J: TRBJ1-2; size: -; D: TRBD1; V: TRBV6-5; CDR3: CASRGTGGHYGYTF; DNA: TGTGCCAGCAGGGGGACAGGGGGCCACTATGGCTACACCTTC
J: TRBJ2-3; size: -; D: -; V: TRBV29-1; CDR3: CSVVGRYRDTQYF; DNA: TGCAGCGTTGTTGGCAGGTATAGAGATACGCAGTATTTT
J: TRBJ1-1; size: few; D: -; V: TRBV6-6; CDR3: CASSYEDTEAFF; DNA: TGTGCCAGCAGTTACGAGGACACTGAAGCTTTCTTT
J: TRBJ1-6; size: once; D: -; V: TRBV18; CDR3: CASSPDRLWDSPLHF; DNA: TGTGCCAGCTCACCTGACCGACTGTGGGATTCACCCCTCCACTTT
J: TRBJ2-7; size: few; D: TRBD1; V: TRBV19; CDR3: CASSSRDRGYEQYF; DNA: TGTGCCAGTAGCTCCCGGGACAGGGGCTACGAGCAGTACTTC
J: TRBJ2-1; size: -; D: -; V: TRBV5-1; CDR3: CASSLAGDPYNEQFF; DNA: TGCGCCAGCAGCTTGGCAGGGGACCCCTACAATGAGCAGTTCTTC
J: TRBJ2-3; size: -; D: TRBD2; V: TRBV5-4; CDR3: CASSLASSGRGAQYF; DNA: TGTGCCAGCAGCTTGGCTTCCAGCGGGAGAGGGGCGCAGTATTTT
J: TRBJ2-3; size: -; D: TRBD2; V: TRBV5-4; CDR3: CASSLLGREGTDTQYF; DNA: TGTGCCAGCAGCTTGCTGGGCAGGGAGGGGACAGATACGCAGTATTTT
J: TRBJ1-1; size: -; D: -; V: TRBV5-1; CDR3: CASSLVQGTEAFF; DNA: TGCGCCAGCAGCTTGGTACAGGGTACTGAAGCTTTCTTT
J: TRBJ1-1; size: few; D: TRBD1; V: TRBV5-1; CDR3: CASSFGTGGGGTEAFF; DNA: TGCGCCAGCAGCTTCGGGACAGGGGGCGGAGGGACTGAAGCTTTCTTT
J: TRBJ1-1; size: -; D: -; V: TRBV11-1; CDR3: CASSPGQGNTEAFF; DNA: TGTGCCAGCAGCCCTGGACAAGGCAACACTGAAGCTTTCTTT
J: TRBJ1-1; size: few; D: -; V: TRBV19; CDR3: CASSITRNTEAFF; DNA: TGTGCCAGTAGTATCACAAGGAACACTGAAGCTTTCTTT
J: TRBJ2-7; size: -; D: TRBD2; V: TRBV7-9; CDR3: CASSLASGSGRTSSYEQYF; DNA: TGTGCCAGCAGCCTAGCCTCGGGTAGCGGGAGGACCAGCTCCTACGAGCAGTACTTC
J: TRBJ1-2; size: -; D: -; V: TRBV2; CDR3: CASSERGQPSSYTF; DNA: TGTGCCAGCAGTGAAAGAGGTCAACCTAGCAGCTACACCTTC
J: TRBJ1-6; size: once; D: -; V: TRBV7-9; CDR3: CASRADSTHSPLHF; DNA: TGTGCCAGCAGGGCGGACAGCACACATTCACCCCTCCACTTT
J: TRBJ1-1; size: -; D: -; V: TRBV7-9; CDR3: CASSLGGVNTEAFF; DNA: TGTGCCAGCAGCTTAGGGGGGGTGAACACTGAAGCTTTCTTT
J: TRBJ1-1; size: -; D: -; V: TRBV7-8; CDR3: CASSLESTRVITEAFF; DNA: TGTGCCAGCAGCTTAGAAAGTACCAGGGTCATCACTGAAGCTTTCTTT
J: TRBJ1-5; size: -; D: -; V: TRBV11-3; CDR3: CASSLRGGGNQPQHF; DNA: TGTGCCAGCAGCTTAAGGGGAGGCGGCAATCAGCCCCAGCATTTT
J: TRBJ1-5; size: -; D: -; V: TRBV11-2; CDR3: CASSRFNQPQHF; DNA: TGTGCCAGCAGCCGTTTCAATCAGCCCCAGCATTTT
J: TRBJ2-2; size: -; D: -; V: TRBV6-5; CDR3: CASQRQQNTGELFF; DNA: TGTGCCAGCCAGAGACAGCAGAACACCGGGGAGCTGTTTTTT
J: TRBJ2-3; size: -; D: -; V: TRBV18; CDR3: CASSPELFRGSVPSTDTQYF; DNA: TGTGCCAGCTCACCTGAACTTTTCCGTGGCAGCGTGCCTAGCACAGATACGCAGTATTTT
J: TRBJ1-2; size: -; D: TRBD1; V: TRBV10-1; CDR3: CASSPQGSNWGYTF; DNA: TGCGCCAGCAGTCCACAGGGGAGTAACTGGGGCTACACCTTC
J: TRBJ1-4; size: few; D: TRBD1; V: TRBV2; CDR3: CASSEAQGAREKLFF; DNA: TGTGCCAGCAGTGAAGCGCAGGGGGCGAGAGAAAAACTGTTTTTT
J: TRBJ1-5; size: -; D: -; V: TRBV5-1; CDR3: CASSLEPGRLDYSNQPQHF; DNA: TGCGCCAGCAGCTTGGAGCCAGGCCGCTTAGATTATAGCAATCAGCCCCAGCATTTT
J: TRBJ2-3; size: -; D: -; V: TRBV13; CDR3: CASSSGTRGTTDTQYF; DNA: TGTGCCAGCAGCTCCGGGACCCGCGGGACCACAGATACGCAGTATTTT
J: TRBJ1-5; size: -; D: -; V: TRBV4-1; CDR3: CASSQEGQGRGPQHF; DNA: TGCGCCAGCAGCCAAGAAGGGCAGGGAAGGGGGCCCCAGCATTTT
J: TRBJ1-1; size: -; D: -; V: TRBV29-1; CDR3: CSVGNRNTEAFF; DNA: TGCAGCGTTGGGAACAGGAACACTGAAGCTTTCTTT
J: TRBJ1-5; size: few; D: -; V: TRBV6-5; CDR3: CASSVSGQPQHF; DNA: TGTGCCAGCAGTGTCTCTGGCCAGCCCCAGCATTTT
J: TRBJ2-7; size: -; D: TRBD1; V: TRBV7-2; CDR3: CASSFSSGTGEDEQYF; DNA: TGTGCCAGCAGCTTTTCTTCCGGGACAGGGGAGGACGAGCAGTACTTC
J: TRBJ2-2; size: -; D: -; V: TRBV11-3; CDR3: CASSLVFGDTGELFF; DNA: TGTGCCAGCAGCTTAGTATTCGGTGACACCGGGGAGCTGTTTTTT
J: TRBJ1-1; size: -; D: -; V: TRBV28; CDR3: CASSLSRGETEAFF; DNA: TGTGCCAGCAGTTTAAGCCGGGGGGAAACTGAAGCTTTCTTT
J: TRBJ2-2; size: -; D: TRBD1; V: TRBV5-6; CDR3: CASSLPRDSTSGELFF; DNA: TGTGCCAGCAGCTTGCCCCGGGACAGTACTTCCGGGGAGCTGTTTTTT
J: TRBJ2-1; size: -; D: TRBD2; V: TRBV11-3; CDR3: CASSFLGTSGLGGNEQFF; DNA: TGTGCCAGCAGCTTCCTCGGGACTAGCGGCCTAGGGGGGAATGAGCAGTTCTTC